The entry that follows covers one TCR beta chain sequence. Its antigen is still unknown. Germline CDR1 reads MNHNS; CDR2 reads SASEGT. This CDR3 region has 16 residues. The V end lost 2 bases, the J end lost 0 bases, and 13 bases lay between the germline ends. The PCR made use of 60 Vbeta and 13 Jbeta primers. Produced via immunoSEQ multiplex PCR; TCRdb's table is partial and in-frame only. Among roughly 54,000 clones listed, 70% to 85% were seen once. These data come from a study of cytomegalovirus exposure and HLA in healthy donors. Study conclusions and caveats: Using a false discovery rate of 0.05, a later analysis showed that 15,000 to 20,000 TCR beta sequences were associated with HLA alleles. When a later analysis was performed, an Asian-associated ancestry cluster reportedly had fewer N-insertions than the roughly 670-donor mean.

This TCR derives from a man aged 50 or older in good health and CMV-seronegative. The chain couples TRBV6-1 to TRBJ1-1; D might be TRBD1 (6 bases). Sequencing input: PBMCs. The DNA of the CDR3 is TGTGCCAGCAGTGAAAGGGAGCAGGGGTTGAACACTGAAGCTTTCTTT. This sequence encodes CASSEREQGLNTEAFF.